The TCR beta chain described here comes from a study of blood T cell repertoires in COVID-19. Study summary: Acute and convalescent COVID-19 specimens originated in the United States, Italy and Spain.

The protocol was immunoSEQ multiplex PCR, while the TCRdb copy is restricted to in-frame clones and leaves out a portion. The sample contains approximately 290,000 clones, around 85% of which appear only once. With 1 base clipped from V and 6 bases from J, the junction kept 7 bases outside the gene matches. Germline loops: CDR1 SGHTA, CDR2 FQGNSA. The CDR3 has 16 amino acids. Sequencing was carried out using PBMCs or T cells enriched from blood (not recorded which). The chain uses TRBV7-2 and TRBJ2-1; TRBD2 aligns across 9 bases. This receptor was identified in a woman aged 25 to 39 who had recovered from COVID-19. CDR3 DNA: TGTGCCAGCAGCTTAGGGGTTGCGGGGGGGCGCAATGAGCAGTTCTTC. Translation gives CASSLGVAGGRNEQFF. Full variable domain (remainder filled in from reference TRBV7-2 and TRBJ2-1): GAGVSQSPSNKVTEKGKDVELRCDPISGHTALYWYRQSLGQGLEFLIYFQGNSAPDKSGLPSDRFSAERTGGSVSTLTIQRTQQEDSAVYLCASSLGVAGGRNEQFFGPGTRLTVL.